This TCR beta chain was captured in a study of identical twins. V shed 0 bases and J 7 bases; nucleotides not matched to a gene: 6. This CDR3 has 16 amino acids. In germline, CDR1 is MNHEY, CDR2 SVGEGT. Healthy Caucasians, and only they, were the donors. Study-wide points: Insertions were reduced in abundant cord blood beta clonotypes but not in memory repertoires. There was more out-of-frame TCR alpha sharing in monozygotic twins than models estimated. A partial confounding effect on zero-insertion analyses could come from invariant MAIT and iNKT cells.

TCRdb used MiXCR to reprocess the 5' RACE reads, holding one entry per CDR3 protein. The sample records some 270,000 distinct CDR3 sequences, about 8.5% being singletons. In its sample, this clonotype was seen a few times. What it binds is not known. This sample was shared with a second study, whose subject was yellow fever vaccine responses in identical twins.

The sequencing input was CD8+ T cells sorted from blood. The chain has TRBV6-2 or TRBV6-3 and TRBJ2-1; 10 positions agree with TRBD2. The TCR sequence derives from a woman in her late teens or twenties in good health. The CDR3: CASSYSLAGARNEQFF. The CDR3 region has the DNA TGTGCCAGCAGTTACTCCCTAGCGGGAGCTCGGAATGAGCAGTTCTTC.